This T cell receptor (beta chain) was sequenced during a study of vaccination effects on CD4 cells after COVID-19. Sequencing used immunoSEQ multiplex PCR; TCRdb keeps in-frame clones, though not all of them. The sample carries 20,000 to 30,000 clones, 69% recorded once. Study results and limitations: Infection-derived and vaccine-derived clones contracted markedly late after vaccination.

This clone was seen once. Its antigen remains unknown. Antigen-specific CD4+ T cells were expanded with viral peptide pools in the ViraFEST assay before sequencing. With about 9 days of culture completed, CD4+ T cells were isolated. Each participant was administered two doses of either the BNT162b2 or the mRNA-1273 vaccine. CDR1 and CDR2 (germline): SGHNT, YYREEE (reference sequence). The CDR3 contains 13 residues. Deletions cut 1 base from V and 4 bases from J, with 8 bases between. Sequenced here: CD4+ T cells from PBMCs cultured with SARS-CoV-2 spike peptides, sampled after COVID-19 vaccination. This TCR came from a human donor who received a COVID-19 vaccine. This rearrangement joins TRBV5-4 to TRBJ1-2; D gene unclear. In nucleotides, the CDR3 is TGTGCCAGCAGCTTGAATAGTGGCTATGGCTACACCTTC. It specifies CASSLNSGYGYTF.